The text below deals with one TCR beta chain. The data belong to a study of T cell changes during pregnancy in multiple sclerosis. The CDR3 contains 17 residues. Germline V gene lookup returns CDR1 LGHNT and CDR2 FRNRAP. V trimming: 1 base; J trimming: 7 bases; junction bases outside the gene matches: 12. Generated by immunoSEQ multiplex PCR, the TCRdb table keeps only in-frame clones and is missing some. This table holds about 41,000 clones, roughly 87% found once. The receptor's source is a female donor with multiple sclerosis, enrolled in a pregnancy study. This material consisted of CD4+ T cells from peripheral blood mononuclear cells, taken in the first trimester of pregnancy. This chain joins TRBV12-5 and TRBJ2-1; 8 nucleotides align to TRBD1. For the CDR3, the DNA is TGTGCTAGTGGTTTGGGGACAGGGCTTAGAGACGTAAATGAGCAGTTCTTC. It is translated as CASGLGTGLRDVNEQFF.